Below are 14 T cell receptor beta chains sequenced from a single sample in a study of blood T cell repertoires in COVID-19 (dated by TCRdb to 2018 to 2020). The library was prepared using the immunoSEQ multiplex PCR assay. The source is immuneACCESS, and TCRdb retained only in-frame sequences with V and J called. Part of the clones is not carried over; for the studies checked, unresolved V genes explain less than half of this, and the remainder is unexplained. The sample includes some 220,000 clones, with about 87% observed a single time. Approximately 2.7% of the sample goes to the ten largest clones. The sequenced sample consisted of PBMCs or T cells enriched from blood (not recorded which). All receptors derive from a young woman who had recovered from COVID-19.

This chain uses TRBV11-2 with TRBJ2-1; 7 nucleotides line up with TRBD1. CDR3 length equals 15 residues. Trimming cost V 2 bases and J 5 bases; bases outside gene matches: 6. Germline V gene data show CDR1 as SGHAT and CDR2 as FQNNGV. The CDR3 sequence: CASSLTGQFDNEQFF. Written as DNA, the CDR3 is TGTGCCAGCAGCTTAACGGGACAGTTCGACAATGAGCAGTTCTTC.

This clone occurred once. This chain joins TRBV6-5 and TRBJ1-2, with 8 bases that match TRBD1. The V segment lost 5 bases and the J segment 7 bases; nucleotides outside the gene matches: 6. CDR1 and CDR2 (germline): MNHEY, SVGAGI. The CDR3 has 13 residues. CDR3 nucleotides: TGTGCCAGCAGTCCAGGGGGCGCAGGTGGCTACACCTTC. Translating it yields CASSPGGAGGYTF.

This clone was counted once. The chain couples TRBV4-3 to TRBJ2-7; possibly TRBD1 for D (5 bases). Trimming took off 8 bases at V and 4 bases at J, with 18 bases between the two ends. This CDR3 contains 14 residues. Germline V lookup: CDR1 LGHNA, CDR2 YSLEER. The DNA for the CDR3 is TGCGCCAGCTCCCCACAAAAAGGGGTATACGAGCAGTACTTC. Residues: CASSPQKGVYEQYF.

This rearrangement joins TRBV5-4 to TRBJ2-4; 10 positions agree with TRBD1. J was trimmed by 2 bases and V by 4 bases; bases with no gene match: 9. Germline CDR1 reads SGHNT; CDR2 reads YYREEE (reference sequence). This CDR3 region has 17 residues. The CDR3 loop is CASSTMTGGKSKNIQYF. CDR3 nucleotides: TGTGCCAGCAGCACTATGACAGGGGGCAAGTCCAAAAACATTCAGTACTTC.

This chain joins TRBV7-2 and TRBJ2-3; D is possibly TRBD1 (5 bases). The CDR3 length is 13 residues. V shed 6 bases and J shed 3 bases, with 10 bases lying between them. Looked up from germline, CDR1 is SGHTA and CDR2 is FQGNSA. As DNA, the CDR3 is TGTGCCAGCAGTGCCAGGGTGACAGATACGCAGTATTTT. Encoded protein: CASSARVTDTQYF.

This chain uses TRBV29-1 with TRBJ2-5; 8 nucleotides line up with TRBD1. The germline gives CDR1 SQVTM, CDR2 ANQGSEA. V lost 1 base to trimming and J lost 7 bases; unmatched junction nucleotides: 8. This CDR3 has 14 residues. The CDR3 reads CSVEAGTGHGTQYF. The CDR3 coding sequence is TGCAGCGTTGAAGCCGGGACAGGCCATGGGACCCAGTACTTC.

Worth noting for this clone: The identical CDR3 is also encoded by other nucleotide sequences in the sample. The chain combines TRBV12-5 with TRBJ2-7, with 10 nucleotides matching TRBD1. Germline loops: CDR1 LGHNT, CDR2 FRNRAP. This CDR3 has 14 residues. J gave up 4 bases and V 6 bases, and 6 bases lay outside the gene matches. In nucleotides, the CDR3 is TGTGCTAGTGGATCCGGGACAGGGGCTTACGAGCAGTACTTC. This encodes CASGSGTGAYEQYF. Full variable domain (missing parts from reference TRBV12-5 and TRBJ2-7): DARVTQTPRHKVTEMGQEVTMRCQPILGHNTVFWYRQTMMQGLELLAYFRNRAPLDDSGMPKDRFSAEMPDATLATLKIQPSEPRDSAVYFCASGSGTGAYEQYFGPGTRLTVT.

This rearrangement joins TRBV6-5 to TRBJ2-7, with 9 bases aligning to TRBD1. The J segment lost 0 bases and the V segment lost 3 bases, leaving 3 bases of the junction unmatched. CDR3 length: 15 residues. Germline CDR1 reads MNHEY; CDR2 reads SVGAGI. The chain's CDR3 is CASSYAQGASYEQYF. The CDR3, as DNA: TGTGCCAGCAGTTATGCACAGGGGGCCTCCTACGAGCAGTACTTC.

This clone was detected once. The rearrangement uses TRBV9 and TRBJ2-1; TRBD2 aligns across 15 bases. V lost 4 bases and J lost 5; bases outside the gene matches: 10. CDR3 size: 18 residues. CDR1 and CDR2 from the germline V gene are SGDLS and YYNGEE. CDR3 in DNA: TGTGCCAGCAGCTGGGGACTAGCGGGGGGCGGAGTTAACAATGAGCAGTTCTTC. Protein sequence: CASSWGLAGGGVNNEQFF.

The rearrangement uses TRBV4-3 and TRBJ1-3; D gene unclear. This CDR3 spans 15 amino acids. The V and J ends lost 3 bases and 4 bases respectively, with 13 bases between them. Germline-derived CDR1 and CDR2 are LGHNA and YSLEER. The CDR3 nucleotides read TGCGCCAGCAGCCAGGAGACCGGTGGAGGAAACACCATATATTTT. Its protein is CASSQETGGGNTIYF.

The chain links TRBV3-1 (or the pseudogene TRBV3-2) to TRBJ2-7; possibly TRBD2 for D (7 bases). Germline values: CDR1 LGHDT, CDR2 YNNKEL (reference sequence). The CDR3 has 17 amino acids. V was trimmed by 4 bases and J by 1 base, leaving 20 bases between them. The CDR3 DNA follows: TGTGCCAGCAGCCGTGTAGGGCGGGGGCCCCTTTCCTACGAGCAGTACTTC. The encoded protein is CASSRVGRGPLSYEQYF.

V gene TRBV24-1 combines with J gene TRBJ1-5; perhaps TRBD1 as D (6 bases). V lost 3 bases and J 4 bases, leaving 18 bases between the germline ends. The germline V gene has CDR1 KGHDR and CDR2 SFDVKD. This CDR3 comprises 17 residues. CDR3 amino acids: CATSDLAGESTNQPQHF. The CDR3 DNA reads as TGTGCCACCAGTGATCTGGCAGGGGAGAGTACTAATCAGCCCCAGCATTTT.

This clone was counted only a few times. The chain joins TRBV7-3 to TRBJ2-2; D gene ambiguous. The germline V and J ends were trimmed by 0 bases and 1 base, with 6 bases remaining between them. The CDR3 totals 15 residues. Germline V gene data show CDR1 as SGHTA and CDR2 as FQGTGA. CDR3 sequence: CASSLTARNTGELFF. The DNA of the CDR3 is TGTGCCAGCAGCTTAACAGCGAGGAACACCGGGGAGCTGTTTTTT.

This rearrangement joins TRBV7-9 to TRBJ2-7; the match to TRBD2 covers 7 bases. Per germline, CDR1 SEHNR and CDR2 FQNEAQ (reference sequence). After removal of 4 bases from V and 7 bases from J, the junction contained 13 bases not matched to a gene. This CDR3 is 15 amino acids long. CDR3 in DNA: TGTGCCAGCAGCTCTCGTTCGGGGGGAGGGGTAGAGCAGTACTTC. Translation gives CASSSRSGGGVEQYF.